This T cell receptor (beta chain) came from a study of blood T cell repertoires in COVID-19. Study-wide context: Acute and convalescent COVID-19 samples came from the United States, Italy and Spain.

CDR3 length: 17 amino acids. The protocol was immunoSEQ multiplex PCR, while the TCRdb copy is restricted to in-frame clones and leaves out a portion. Among 210,000 or so clones, 85% to 90% were seen once, and the ten largest hold roughly 2.7%. The specimen was peripheral blood. The source of this sequence is a man aged 25 to 40 with COVID-19, enrolled during active disease. J is TRBJ1-2 and V is TRBV21-1. TRBV21-1 is reported as a pseudogene. The CDR3 spells CASSKTIGGAGNYGYTF. The DNA for the CDR3 is TGTGCCAGCAGCAAAACCATAGGGGGGGCGGGTAACTATGGCTACACCTTC.